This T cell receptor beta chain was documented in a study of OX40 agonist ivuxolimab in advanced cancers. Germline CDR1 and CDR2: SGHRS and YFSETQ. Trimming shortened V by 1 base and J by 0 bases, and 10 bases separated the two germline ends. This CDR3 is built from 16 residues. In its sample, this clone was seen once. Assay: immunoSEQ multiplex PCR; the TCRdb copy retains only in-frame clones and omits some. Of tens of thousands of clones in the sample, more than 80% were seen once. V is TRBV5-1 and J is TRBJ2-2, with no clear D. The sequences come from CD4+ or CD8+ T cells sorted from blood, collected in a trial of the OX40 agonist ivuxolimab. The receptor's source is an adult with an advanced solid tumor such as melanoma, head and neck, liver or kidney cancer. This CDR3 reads CASSLFEASNTGELFF. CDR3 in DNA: TGCGCCAGCAGCTTGTTTGAGGCGTCGAACACCGGGGAGCTGTTTTTT.